Sequencing of this T cell receptor beta chain was carried out in a study of cytomegalovirus exposure and HLA in healthy donors. Note on this clone: Its antigen is undetermined.

The PCR was carried out with 60 Vbeta primers and 13 Jbeta primers. In the original workflow: The count from a later analysis was 65 million to 90 million unique TCR beta chains, roughly 11 million of them shared. Libraries were prepared by immunoSEQ multiplex PCR; TCRdb keeps only in-frame clonotypes and omits some of them. The DNA gave D and trimming, while V, J and clone size come from that table. Here the sample spans some 140,000 clones, around 72% being singletons. The CDR3 is 16 residues long. The ends were cut back, 0 bases at V and 0 bases at J, with 9 bases in the middle. Germline V gene data show CDR1 as MNHEY and CDR2 as SVGAGI. Study-wide findings and caveats: Common viral pathogens seemed, in a later analysis, to connect with several of the most significant clusters. Some V segments, TRBV6-2 and TRBV6-3 among them, were indistinguishable and were therefore excluded.

J is TRBJ1-3 and V is TRBV6-5; D gene ambiguous. This receptor was identified in a man aged 18 to 30 in good health and CMV-seropositive. Source material: PBMCs. The CDR3 bases are TGTGCCAGCAGTTACTCTGACTTCCCCTCTGGAAACACCATATATTTT. Its protein product is CASSYSDFPSGNTIYF.